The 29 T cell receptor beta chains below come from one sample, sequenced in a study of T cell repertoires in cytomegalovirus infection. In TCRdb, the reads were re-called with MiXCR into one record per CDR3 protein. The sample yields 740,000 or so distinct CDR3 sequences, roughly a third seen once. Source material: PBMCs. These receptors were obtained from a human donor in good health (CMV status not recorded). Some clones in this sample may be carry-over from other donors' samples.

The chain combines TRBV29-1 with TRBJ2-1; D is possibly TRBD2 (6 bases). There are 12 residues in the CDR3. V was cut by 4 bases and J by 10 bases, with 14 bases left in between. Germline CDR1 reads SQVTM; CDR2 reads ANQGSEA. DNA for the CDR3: TGCAGCGTTGCCCGGGACTCCCGGGAGCAGTTCTTC. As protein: CSVARDSREQFF.

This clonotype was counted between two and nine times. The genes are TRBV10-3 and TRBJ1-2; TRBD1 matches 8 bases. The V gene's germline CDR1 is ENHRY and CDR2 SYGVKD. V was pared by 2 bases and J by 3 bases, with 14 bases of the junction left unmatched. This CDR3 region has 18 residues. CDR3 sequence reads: CAISERGQEPPYDYGYTF. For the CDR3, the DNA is TGTGCCATCAGTGAGCGGGGACAGGAACCCCCCTATGACTATGGCTACACCTTC.

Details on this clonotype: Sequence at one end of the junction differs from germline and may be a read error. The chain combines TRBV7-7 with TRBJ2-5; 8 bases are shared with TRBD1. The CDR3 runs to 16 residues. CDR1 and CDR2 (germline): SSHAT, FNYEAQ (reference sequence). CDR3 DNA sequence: TGTGCTAGCAGCCCTAGTGGCGGGACAGGCCAAGAGACCCAGTACTTC. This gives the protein CASSPSGGTGQETQYF.

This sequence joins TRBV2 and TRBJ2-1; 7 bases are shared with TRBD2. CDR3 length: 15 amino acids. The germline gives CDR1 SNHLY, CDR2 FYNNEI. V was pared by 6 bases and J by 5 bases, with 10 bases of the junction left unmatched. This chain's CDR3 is CASRYKAGRDNEQFF. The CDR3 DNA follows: TGTGCCAGCAGATATAAAGCGGGGAGGGACAATGAGCAGTTCTTC.

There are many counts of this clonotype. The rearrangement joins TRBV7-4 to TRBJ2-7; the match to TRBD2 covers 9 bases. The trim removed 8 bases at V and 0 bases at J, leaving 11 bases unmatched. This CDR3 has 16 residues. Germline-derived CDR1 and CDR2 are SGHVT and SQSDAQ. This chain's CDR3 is CASPTAGGPSSYEQYF. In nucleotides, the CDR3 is TGTGCCAGCCCGACAGCGGGAGGCCCAAGCTCCTACGAGCAGTACTTC.

In DNA form, the CDR3 reads TGCAGTGCTAGAGAGGGAGGGACACCTAGCAATCAGCCCCAGCATTTT. This sequence encodes CSAREGGTPSNQPQHF. V gene TRBV20-1 combines with J gene TRBJ1-5, with D tentatively TRBD1 (6 bases). Germline V gene sequence: CDR1 DFQATT, CDR2 SNEGSKA (reference sequence). With 0 bases removed from V and 0 bases from J, the gap between germline ends came to 12 bases. The CDR3 is made up of 16 amino acids.

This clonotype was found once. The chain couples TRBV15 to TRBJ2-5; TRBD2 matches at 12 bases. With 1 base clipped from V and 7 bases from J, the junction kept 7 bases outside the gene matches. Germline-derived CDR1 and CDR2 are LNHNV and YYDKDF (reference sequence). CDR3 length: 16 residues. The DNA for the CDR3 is TGTGCCACCAGCAGAGGCCCGGGACTAGCGGGCGGGACCCAGTACTTC. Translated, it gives CATSRGPGLAGGTQYF.

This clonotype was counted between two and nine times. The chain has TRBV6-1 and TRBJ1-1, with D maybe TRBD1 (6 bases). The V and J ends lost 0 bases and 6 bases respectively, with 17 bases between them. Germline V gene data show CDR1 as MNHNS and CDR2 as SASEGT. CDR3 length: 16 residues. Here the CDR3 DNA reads TGTGCCAGCAGTGAAGCGATTCAGGGGCGTTGGCCTGAAGCTTTCTTT. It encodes CASSEAIQGRWPEAFF.

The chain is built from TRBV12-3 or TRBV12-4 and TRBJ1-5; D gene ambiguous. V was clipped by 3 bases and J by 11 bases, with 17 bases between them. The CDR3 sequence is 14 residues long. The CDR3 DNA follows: TGTGCCAGCAGTTTCGGATCCGGTGTTCGGGCCCAGCATTTT. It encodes CASSFGSGVRAQHF.

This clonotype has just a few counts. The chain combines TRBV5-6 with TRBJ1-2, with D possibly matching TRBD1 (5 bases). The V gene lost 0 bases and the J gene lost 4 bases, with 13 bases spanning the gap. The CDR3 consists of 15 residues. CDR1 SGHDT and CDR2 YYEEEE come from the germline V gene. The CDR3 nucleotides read TGTGCCAGCAGCTTGGCCAGGGCAGGGCGCTATGGCTACACCTTC. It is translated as CASSLARAGRYGYTF.

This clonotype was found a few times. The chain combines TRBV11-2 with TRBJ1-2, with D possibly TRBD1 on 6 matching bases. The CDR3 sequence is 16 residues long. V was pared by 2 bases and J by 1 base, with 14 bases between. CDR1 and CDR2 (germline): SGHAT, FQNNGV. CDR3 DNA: TGTGCCAGCAGCTTATCTGACAGGCCGCTTAACTATGGCTACACCTTC. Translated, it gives CASSLSDRPLNYGYTF.

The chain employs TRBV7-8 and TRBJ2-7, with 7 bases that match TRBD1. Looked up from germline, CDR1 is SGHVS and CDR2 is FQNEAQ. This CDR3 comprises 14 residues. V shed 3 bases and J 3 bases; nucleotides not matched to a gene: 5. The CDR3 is CASSLGDSHYEQYF. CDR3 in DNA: TGTGCCAGCAGCTTGGGGGACAGCCACTACGAGCAGTACTTC.

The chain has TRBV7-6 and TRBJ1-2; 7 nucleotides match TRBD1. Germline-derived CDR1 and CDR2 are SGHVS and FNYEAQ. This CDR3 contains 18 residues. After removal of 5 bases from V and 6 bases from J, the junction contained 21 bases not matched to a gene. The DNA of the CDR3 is TGTGCCAGCAGCCCCGACCCGGGACAGTCACACCGGGGCAATGGCTACACCTTC. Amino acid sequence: CASSPDPGQSHRGNGYTF.

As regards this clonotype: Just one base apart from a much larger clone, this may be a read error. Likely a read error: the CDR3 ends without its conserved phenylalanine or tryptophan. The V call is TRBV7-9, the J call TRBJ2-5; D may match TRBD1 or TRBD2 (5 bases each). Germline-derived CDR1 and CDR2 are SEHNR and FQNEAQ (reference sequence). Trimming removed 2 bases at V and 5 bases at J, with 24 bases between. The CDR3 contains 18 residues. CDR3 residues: CASSLKTSDTRLMETQYL. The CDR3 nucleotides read TGTGCCAGCAGCTTAAAAACCTCGGACACTAGATTGATGGAGACCCAGTACTTA.

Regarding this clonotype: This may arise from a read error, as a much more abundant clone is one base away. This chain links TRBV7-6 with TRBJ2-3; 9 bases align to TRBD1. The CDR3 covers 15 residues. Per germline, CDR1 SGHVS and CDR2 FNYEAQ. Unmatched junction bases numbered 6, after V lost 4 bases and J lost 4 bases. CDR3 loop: CASSYGQGSSDTQYF. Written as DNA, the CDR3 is TGTGCCAGCAGCTATGGACAGGGGAGCTCAGATACGCAGTATTTT.

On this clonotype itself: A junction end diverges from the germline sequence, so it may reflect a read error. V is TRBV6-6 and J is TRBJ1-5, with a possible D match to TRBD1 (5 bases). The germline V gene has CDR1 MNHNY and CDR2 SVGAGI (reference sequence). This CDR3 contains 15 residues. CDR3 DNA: TGTGACAGCAGGGATGACGGCTATAGCAATCAGCCCCAGCATTTT. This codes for CDSRDDGYSNQPQHF.

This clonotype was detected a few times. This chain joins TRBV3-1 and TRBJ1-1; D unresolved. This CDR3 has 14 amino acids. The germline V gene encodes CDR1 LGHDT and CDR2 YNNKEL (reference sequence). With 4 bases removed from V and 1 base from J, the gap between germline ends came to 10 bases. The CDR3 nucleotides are TGTGCCAGCAGCCCGAACCACAGGAACACTGAAGCTTTCTTT. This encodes CASSPNHRNTEAFF.

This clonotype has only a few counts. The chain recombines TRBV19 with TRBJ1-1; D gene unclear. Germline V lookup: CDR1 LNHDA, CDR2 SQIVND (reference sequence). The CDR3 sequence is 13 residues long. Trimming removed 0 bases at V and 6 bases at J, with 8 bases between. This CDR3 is CASSIEEGSEAFF. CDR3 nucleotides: TGTGCCAGTAGTATAGAGGAGGGATCTGAAGCTTTCTTT.

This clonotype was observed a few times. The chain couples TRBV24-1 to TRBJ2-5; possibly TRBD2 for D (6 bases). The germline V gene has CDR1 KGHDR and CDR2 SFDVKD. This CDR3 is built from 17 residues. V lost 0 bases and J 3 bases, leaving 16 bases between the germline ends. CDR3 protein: CATSDLTASSGEETQYF. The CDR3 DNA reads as TGTGCCACCAGTGATTTGACGGCCAGTAGCGGTGAAGAGACCCAGTACTTC.

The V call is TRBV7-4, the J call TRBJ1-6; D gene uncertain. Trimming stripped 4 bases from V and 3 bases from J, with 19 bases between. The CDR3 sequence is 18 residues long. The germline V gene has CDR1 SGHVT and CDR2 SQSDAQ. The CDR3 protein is CASSSSLVIWDYNSPLHF. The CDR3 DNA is TGTGCCAGCAGCTCCTCGCTGGTTATTTGGGACTATAATTCACCCCTCCACTTT. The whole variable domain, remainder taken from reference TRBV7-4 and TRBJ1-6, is GAGVSQSPRYKVAKRGRDVALRCDSISGHVTLYWYRQTLGQGSEVLTYSQSDAQRDKSGRPSGRFSAERPERSVSTLKIQRTEQGDSAVYLCASSSSLVIWDYNSPLHFGNGTRLTVT.

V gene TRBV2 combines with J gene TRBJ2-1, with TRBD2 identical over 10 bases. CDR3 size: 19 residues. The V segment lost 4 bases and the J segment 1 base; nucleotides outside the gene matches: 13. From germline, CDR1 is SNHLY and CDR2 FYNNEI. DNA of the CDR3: TGTGCCAGCAGTGGACGAGCAGGACTAGCGGACATGTCCTACAATGAGCAGTTCTTC. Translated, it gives CASSGRAGLADMSYNEQFF. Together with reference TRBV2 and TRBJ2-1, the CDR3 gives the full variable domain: EPEVTQTPSHQVTQMGQEVILRCVPISNHLYFYWYRQILGQKVEFLVSFYNNEISEKSEIFDDQFSVERPDGSNFTLKIRSTKLEDSAMYFCASSGRAGLADMSYNEQFFGPGTRLTVL.

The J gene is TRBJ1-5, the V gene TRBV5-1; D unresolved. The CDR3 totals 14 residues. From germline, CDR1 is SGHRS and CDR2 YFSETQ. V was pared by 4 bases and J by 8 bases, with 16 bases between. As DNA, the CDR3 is TGCGCCAGCAGCGAAGTCCCCGGTAATGAGCCCCAGCATTTT. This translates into CASSEVPGNEPQHF.

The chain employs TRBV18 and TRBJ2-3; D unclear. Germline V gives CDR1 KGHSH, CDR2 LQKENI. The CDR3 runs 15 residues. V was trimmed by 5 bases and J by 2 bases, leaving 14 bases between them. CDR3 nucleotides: TGTGCCAGCTCAGATTTATGGCGCGACACAGATACGCAGTATTTT. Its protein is CASSDLWRDTDTQYF. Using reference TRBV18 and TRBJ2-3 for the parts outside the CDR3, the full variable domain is NAGVMQNPRHLVRRRGQEARLRCSPMKGHSHVYWYRQLPEEGLKFMVYLQKENIIDESGMPKERFSAEFPKEGPSILRIQQVVRGDSAAYFCASSDLWRDTDTQYFGPGTRLTVL.

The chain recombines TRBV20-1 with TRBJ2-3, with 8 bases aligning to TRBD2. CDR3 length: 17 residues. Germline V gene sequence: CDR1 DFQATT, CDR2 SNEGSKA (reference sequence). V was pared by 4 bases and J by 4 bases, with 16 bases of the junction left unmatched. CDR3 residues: CSANRLGGGGRADTQYF. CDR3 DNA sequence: TGCAGTGCTAACCGACTCGGAGGCGGGGGGCGAGCAGATACGCAGTATTTT.

The CDR3 nucleotides read TGTGCCAGCGGGAACAGGGATTGGGGCACTGAAGCTTTCTTT. Amino acids: CASGNRDWGTEAFF. The chain joins TRBV12-3 or TRBV12-4 to TRBJ1-1, with a weak D call TRBD1 (6 bases). There are 14 residues in the CDR3. Trimming left V 8 bases short and J 4 bases short, with 17 bases between.

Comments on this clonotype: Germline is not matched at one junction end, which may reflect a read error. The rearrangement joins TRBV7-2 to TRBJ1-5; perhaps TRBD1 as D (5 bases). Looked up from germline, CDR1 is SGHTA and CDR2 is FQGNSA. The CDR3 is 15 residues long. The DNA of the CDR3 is TGTGCCAGCAGCTTAGTACTGCGGGGCAATCAGCACCAGCAGTTT. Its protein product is CASSLVLRGNQHQQF.

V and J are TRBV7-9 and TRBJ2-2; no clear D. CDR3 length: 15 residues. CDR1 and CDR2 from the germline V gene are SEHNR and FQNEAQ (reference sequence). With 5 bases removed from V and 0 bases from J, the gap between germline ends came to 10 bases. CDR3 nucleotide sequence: TGTGCCAGCAGCCCAGCACCCCCGAACACCGGGGAGCTGTTTTTT. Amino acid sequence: CASSPAPPNTGELFF.

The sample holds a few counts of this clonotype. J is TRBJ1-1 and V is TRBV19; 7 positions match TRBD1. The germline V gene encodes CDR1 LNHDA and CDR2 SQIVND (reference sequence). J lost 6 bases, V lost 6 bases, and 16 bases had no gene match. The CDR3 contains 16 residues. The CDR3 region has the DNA TGTGCCAGTAGATTTGGACGGGGGACAGCACTTTCTGAAGCTTTCTTT. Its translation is CASRFGRGTALSEAFF.

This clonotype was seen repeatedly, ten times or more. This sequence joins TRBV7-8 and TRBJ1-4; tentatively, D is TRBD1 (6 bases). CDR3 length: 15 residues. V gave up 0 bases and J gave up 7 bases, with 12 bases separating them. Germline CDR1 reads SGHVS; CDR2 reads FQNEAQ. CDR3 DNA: TGTGCCAGCAGCTTAGCGATGGCAGGGGTTGAAAAACTGTTTTTT. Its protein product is CASSLAMAGVEKLFF.